The 14 T cell receptor beta chains below were found in one sample sequenced in a study of blood T cell repertoires in COVID-19 (dated by TCRdb to the early 2020s). Preparation of the library involved the immunoSEQ multiplex PCR assay. TCRdb re-hosts the immuneACCESS table, in-frame sequences only. Its copies lack some clones; in the studies checked, an unresolved V gene accounts for under half of them, and the cause for the rest is not known. For this sample there are about 240,000 clones; approximately 78% appear just once. About an eighth of the sample is held by the ten biggest clonotypes. Material: peripheral blood. Source of these receptors: a woman between 55 and 75 years old with active or convalescent COVID-19.

This sequence joins TRBV5-1 and TRBJ2-7; D perhaps matches TRBD2 (5 bases). The CDR3 loop spans 13 amino acids. Germline values: CDR1 SGHRS, CDR2 YFSETQ. V lost 3 bases and J lost 1, with 8 bases in between. CDR3: CASSSGISYEQYF. Written as DNA, the CDR3 is TGCGCCAGCAGCTCCGGGATTTCCTACGAGCAGTACTTC.

In its sample, this clone was seen a few times. The V and J genes are TRBV5-1 and TRBJ2-7, with 7 bases that match TRBD1. The V and J ends lost 5 bases and 2 bases, in that order; junction bases with no gene match: 7. The germline V gene encodes CDR1 SGHRS and CDR2 YFSETQ. There are 14 residues in the CDR3. In DNA, the CDR3 is TGCGCCAGCAGATCCCCAGGGGGAGCCTACGAGCAGTACTTC. This translates into CASRSPGGAYEQYF.

The chain recombines TRBV7-9 with TRBJ1-6, with a tentative D call TRBD1 (5 bases). There are 15 residues in the CDR3. CDR1 is SEHNR, CDR2 FQNEAQ, per germline (reference sequence). Trimming took 1 base from V and 5 from J, leaving 9 bases between them. CDR3 amino acids: CASSLGGVNNSPLHF. For the CDR3, the DNA is TGTGCCAGCAGCTTAGGGGGCGTAAATAATTCACCCCTCCACTTT.

The V call is TRBV12-3 or TRBV12-4, the J call TRBJ2-1; TRBD1 aligns across 9 bases. The CDR3 extends over 12 amino acids. In DNA, the CDR3 is TGTGTCTCGGGGACAGGGTACAATGAGCAGTTCTTC. It translates to CVSGTGYNEQFF.

The chain employs TRBV19 and TRBJ1-6, with 7 bases matching TRBD1. The V and J ends lost 3 bases and 7 bases, in that order; junction bases with no gene match: 3. In germline, CDR1 is LNHDA, CDR2 SQIVND (reference sequence). CDR3 length equals 14 residues. The CDR3 here is CASSMGTVNSPLHF. CDR3 in DNA: TGTGCCAGTAGTATGGGGACAGTGAATTCACCCCTCCACTTT.

This rearrangement joins TRBV10-1 to TRBJ1-3; D not certain. The V end was cut by 6 bases, the J end by 0 bases, with 27 bases between. There are 20 residues in the CDR3. In germline, CDR1 is WNHNN, CDR2 SYGVQD (reference sequence). CDR3 sequence (DNA): TGCGCCAGCAGGAGAGGGAGAAGAAGGCCTCCACTCCCCTCTGGAAACACCATATATTTT. Translating gives CASRRGRRRPPLPSGNTIYF.

This chain joins TRBV27 and TRBJ1-2; 8 bases are a match to TRBD1. The V and J ends lost 7 bases and 5 bases, in that order; junction bases with no gene match: 6. The V gene's germline CDR1 is MNHEY and CDR2 SMNVEV (reference sequence). This CDR3 is 13 amino acids long. The CDR3 nucleotides are TGTGCCAGCACCCCCTACAGGGGGTATGGCTACACCTTC. Its protein is CASTPYRGYGYTF.

The J gene is TRBJ2-5, the V gene TRBV7-8; no firm D call. Deletions cut 1 base from V and 4 bases from J, with 10 bases between. The V gene's germline CDR1 is SGHVS and CDR2 FQNEAQ. The CDR3 extends over 14 amino acids. CDR3 bases: TGTGCCAGCAGCTTAGTGGCGAGGTCAGAGACCCAGTACTTC. Translating gives CASSLVARSETQYF.

The chain couples TRBV6-1 to TRBJ2-1, with a tentative D call TRBD1 (6 bases). The V gene's germline CDR1 is MNHNS and CDR2 SASEGT. The V and J ends lost 2 bases and 15 bases respectively, with 14 bases between them. There are 12 residues in the CDR3. The CDR3 loop is CASSERGMRAFF. DNA of the CDR3: TGTGCCAGCAGTGAAAGGGGGATGAGAGCGTTCTTC.

The V and J genes are TRBV7-3 and TRBJ2-7; 9 positions agree with TRBD1. The germline V gene has CDR1 SGHTA and CDR2 FQGTGA. This CDR3 contains 15 residues. V lost 5 bases and J lost 0; bases outside the gene matches: 5. CDR3 DNA: TGTGCCAGCAGCCAACAGGGGGCCCCCTCCTACGAGCAGTACTTC. Translating gives CASSQQGAPSYEQYF.

This chain joins TRBV2 and TRBJ1-3; TRBD1 agrees at 9 bases. V lost 1 base to trimming and J lost 4 bases; unmatched junction nucleotides: 11. CDR3 length equals 18 residues. The germline gives CDR1 SNHLY, CDR2 FYNNEI. CDR3 coding DNA: TGTGCCAGCAGTGAAGGATCTCTCGGACAGGGGCCGGGAAACACCATATATTTT. Translation gives CASSEGSLGQGPGNTIYF. Using reference TRBV2 and TRBJ1-3 for the parts outside the CDR3, the full variable domain is EPEVTQTPSHQVTQMGQEVILRCVPISNHLYFYWYRQILGQKVEFLVSFYNNEISEKSEIFDDQFSVERPDGSNFTLKIRSTKLEDSAMYFCASSEGSLGQGPGNTIYFGEGSWLTVV.

This chain uses TRBV12-3 or TRBV12-4 with TRBJ1-5; D remains unclear. The V and J ends lost 4 bases and 4 bases respectively, with 8 bases between them. The CDR3 has 13 amino acids. CDR3 bases: TGTGCCAGCAGTTCCGCAGGTAATCAGCCCCAGCATTTT. As protein: CASSSAGNQPQHF.

The gene calls are TRBV7-9 and TRBJ2-7; D unclear. CDR3 length: 12 residues. Deletions cut 4 bases from V and 6 bases from J, with 10 bases between. Per the germline V gene, CDR1 is SEHNR and CDR2 is FQNEAQ (reference sequence). CDR3 loop: CASSSYPGEQYF. CDR3 coding DNA: TGTGCCAGCAGCTCGTACCCCGGCGAGCAGTACTTC.

This rearrangement joins TRBV11-3 to TRBJ2-3; 14 bases match TRBD2. This CDR3 region has 15 residues. CDR1 and CDR2 from the germline V gene are SGHNT and YENEEA. Trimming took 3 bases from V and 7 from J; bases not matched to a gene: 3. The CDR3 nucleotides read TGTGCCAGCAGCTTGACTAGCGGGGGGGCTTATACGCAGTATTTT. Its protein is CASSLTSGGAYTQYF.